This entry concerns a single T cell receptor (beta chain). Antigen specificity is unknown. This sample is part of a study of radiotherapy plus CTLA-4 blockade in lung cancer. Study as a whole: An objective response was seen in 15% to 20% of patients, and disease control in around 31%. Study-wide results and caveats: Some TCR clones had been derived from tumors. These clones expanded in peripheral blood after radiotherapy plus ipilimumab. Alongside interferon-beta, early blood T cell clone dynamics were reportedly the best predictor of response.

TCRdb's copy holds only in-frame clones and misses some; the assay was immunoSEQ multiplex PCR. The profile shows around 44,000 clones, 75% to 90% of them singletons. The CDR3 has 12 residues. Per germline, CDR1 SQVTM and CDR2 ANQGSEA. The V and J ends lost 6 bases and 4 bases, in that order; junction bases with no gene match: 3. The J gene is TRBJ1-1, the V gene TRBV29-1; TRBD1 aligns across 9 bases. This TCR was recovered from a human donor with non-small cell lung cancer that progressed on radiotherapy plus ipilimumab. Some clones in this sample may be carry-over from other donors' samples. The material was peripheral blood, obtained from a patient treated with radiotherapy plus ipilimumab. The CDR3 spells CSVAGQGTEAFF. The CDR3 region has the DNA TGCAGCGTGGCGGGACAGGGCACTGAAGCTTTCTTT.